This T cell receptor beta chain originates from a study of cytomegalovirus exposure and HLA in healthy donors. Amplification used 60 Vbeta primers and 13 Jbeta primers. Only in-frame clones appear in the TCRdb table, and some are missing; sequencing was by immunoSEQ multiplex PCR. The data contain more than 90,000 clones, around 86% of them singletons. On this clone: Its matching antigen is unknown.

The CDR3 is 15 residues long. In germline, CDR1 is SGHNT, CDR2 YYREEE (reference sequence). V trimming: 4 bases; J trimming: 2 bases; junction bases outside the gene matches: 3. Whole-study findings and limits: In a later analysis, at a false discovery rate of 0.05, about 16,000 TCR beta sequences matched HLA alleles. For most TCR beta V segments, an earlier analysis put the productive rate at about 90% or about 30% of the time. Roughly uniform depth of sequencing across donors was assumed in presence/absence analyses.

The sample comprised PBMCs. This chain joins TRBV5-4 and TRBJ2-1; 10 bases fit TRBD2. The TCR sequence derives from a woman aged 70-85 years in good health and CMV-seropositive. The CDR3, as DNA: TGTGCCAGCAGCCCCGGACTAGCGGCCTACAATGAGCAGTTCTTC. Translating it yields CASSPGLAAYNEQFF.